The following is a T cell receptor beta chain sequence with its context. The data were taken from a study of blood T cell repertoires in COVID-19. At the level of the study: PBMCs, B-cell-depleted T cells, or T cells provided the cDNA or gDNA that made up the material.

As processed by the authors: Cell counts per sample came from amplifying reference gene primers. Sequencing was performed with immunoSEQ multiplex PCR; in TCRdb, only in-frame clones are kept and a portion is missing. Clonal size and the V and J genes are those of that table, whereas D and trimming came from the DNA. The sample records under 200,000 clones, 84% being singletons. The TCR comes from a man younger than 35 with active or convalescent COVID-19. The sample comprised peripheral blood.

The DNA of the CDR3 is TGCGCCAGCAGCTCGACAGGGGGGAATGAAAAACTGTTTTTT. It encodes CASSSTGGNEKLFF. This chain uses TRBV5-1 with TRBJ1-4; 9 positions match TRBD1. Germline loops: CDR1 SGHRS, CDR2 YFSETQ. The CDR3 is made up of 14 amino acids. The junction had 2 bases not matched to a gene; V was cut back by 3 bases and J by 5 bases.